This TCR beta chain was recovered during a study of T cells in tuberculosis. Whole-study findings and limits: The TCR-beta difference was not significant; alpha differences partly reflected length. Smaller distances to GMM-specific TCRs suggested their expansion in active tuberculosis.

As concerns this clone: Its matching antigen is unknown.

Trimming removed 4 bases from V and 4 bases from J, with 14 bases in between. The CDR3 covers 14 residues. Germline V gene data show CDR1 as SGHDT and CDR2 as YYEEEE. Sequenced by immunoSEQ multiplex PCR; TCRdb stores in-frame clones only, minus some. This table holds around 26,000 clones, around 95% found once. J is TRBJ2-5 and V is TRBV5-6, with D tentatively TRBD1 (6 bases). This receptor was obtained from a donor aged 10-30 years with latent tuberculosis or without tuberculosis infection. Sequenced sample: PBMCs. The CDR3 bases are TGTGCCAGCAGCCCGACAGGATATTCAGAGACCCAGTACTTC. Its protein product is CASSPTGYSETQYF.